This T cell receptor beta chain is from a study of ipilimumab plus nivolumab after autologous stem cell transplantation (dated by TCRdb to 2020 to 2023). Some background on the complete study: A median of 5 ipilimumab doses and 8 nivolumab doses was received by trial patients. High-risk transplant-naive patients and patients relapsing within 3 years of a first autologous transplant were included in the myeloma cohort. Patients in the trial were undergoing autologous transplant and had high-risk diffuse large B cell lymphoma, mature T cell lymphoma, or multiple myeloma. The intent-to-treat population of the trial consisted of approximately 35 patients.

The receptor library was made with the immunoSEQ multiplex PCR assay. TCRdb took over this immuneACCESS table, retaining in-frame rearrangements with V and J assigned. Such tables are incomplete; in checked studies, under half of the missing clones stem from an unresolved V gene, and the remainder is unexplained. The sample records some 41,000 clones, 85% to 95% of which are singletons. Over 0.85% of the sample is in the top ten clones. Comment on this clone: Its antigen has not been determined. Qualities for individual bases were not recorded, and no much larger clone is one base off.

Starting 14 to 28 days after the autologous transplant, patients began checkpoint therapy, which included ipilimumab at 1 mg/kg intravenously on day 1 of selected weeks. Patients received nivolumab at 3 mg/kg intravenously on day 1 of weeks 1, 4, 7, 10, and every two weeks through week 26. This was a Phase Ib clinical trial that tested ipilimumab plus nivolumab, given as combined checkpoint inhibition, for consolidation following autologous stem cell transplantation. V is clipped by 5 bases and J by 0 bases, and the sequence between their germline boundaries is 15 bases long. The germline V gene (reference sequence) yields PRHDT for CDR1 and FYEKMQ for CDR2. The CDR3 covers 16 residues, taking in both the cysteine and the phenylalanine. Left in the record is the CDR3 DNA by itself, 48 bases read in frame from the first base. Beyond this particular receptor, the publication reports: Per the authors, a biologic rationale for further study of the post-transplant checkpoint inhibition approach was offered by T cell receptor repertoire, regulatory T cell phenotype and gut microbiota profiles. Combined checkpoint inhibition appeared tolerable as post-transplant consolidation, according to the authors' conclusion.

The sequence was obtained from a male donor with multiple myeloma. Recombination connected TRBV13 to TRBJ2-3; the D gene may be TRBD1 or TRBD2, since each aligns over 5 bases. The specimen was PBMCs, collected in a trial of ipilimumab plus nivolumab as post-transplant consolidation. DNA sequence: TGTGCCAGCAGCCCTAGGGGCGGGTTTAGCACAGATACGCAGTATTTT. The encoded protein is CASSPRGGFSTDTQYF.